These 30 T cell receptor beta chains were sequenced from one sample in a study of T cell changes during pregnancy in multiple sclerosis. TCRdb's copy holds only in-frame clones and misses some; the assay was immunoSEQ multiplex PCR. The sample has fewer than 50,000 clones; around nine tenths are singletons. The source was CD8+ T cells from peripheral blood mononuclear cells, collected in the third trimester of pregnancy. These receptors were obtained from a female donor with multiple sclerosis, enrolled in a pregnancy study.

This clone appeared once. The V call is TRBV7-9, the J call TRBJ1-1, with D unresolved. Germline V CDR1 and CDR2: SEHNR, FQNEAQ (reference sequence). The CDR3 consists of 12 residues. The V gene lost 7 bases and the J gene lost 5 bases, with 11 bases spanning the gap. The CDR3 here is CASNTWRTEAFF. The CDR3 DNA is TGTGCCAGCAACACTTGGAGAACTGAAGCTTTCTTT.

For the CDR3, the DNA is TGTGCCAGCAGGAGTACTGGAAACACCATATATTTT. Translation: CASRSTGNTIYF. This rearrangement joins TRBV5-8 to TRBJ1-3, with D hard to call. CDR3 length: 12 residues. V lost 5 bases, J lost 2 bases, and 5 bases lay in between. Germline lookup yields CDR1 SGHTS and CDR2 YDEGEE. The variable domain in full, with the rest retrieved from reference TRBV5-8 and TRBJ1-3, is EAGVTQSPTHLIKTRGQQATLRCSPISGHTSVYWYQQALGLGLQFLLWYDEGEERNRGNFPPRFSGRQFPNYSSELNVNALELEDSALYLCASRSTGNTIYFGEGSWLTVV.

CDR3 coding DNA: TGCGCCAGCAGCCAGATGGGGACAGGGGGAACTGAAGCTTTCTTT. This sequence encodes CASSQMGTGGTEAFF. The chain recombines TRBV4-1 with TRBJ1-1; TRBD1 matches 11 bases. J was trimmed by 5 bases and V by 3 bases; bases with no gene match: 5. Germline V gene sequence: CDR1 MGHRA, CDR2 YSYEKL. The CDR3 is made up of 15 amino acids.

This chain's CDR3 is CSVEVGDRGPYGYTF. DNA of the CDR3: TGCAGCGTTGAAGTAGGGGACAGGGGTCCCTATGGCTACACCTTC. The chain recombines TRBV29-1 with TRBJ1-2; the match to TRBD1 covers 10 bases. The CDR3 length is 15 residues. Germline CDR1 SQVTM, CDR2 ANQGSEA. The V gene end was trimmed by 1 base and the J gene end by 4 bases; junction bases not matched to a gene: 6.

J is TRBJ2-7 and V is TRBV7-9; 7 bases agree with TRBD1. The germline CDR1 and CDR2 sequences are SEHNR and FQNEAQ (reference sequence). The CDR3 extends over 14 amino acids. With 4 bases clipped from V and 3 bases from J, the junction kept 6 bases outside the gene matches. The CDR3 here is CASSSQGIFYEQYF. The CDR3 nucleotides read TGTGCCAGCAGCTCACAGGGGATCTTCTACGAGCAGTACTTC.

V usage is TRBV5-6 and J usage is TRBJ2-7; D may be TRBD1 (6 bases). CDR1 is SGHDT, CDR2 YYEEEE, per germline. The CDR3 is 14 amino acids. Between the trimmed V and J ends, which lost 0 bases and 0 bases, there was a span of 7 bases. The CDR3 is CASSLVQGSYEQYF. CDR3 bases: TGTGCCAGCAGCTTGGTACAGGGCTCCTACGAGCAGTACTTC.

The chain carries TRBV5-1 and TRBJ2-1; 8 bases fit TRBD1. Germline V CDR1 and CDR2: SGHRS, YFSETQ. CDR3 length: 13 amino acids. V lost 9 bases, J lost 7 bases, and 9 bases stayed unmatched. The CDR3 region is CATTDRESNEQFF. The CDR3 DNA reads TGCGCCACCACGGACAGGGAATCAAATGAGCAGTTCTTC.

The chain employs TRBV10-1 and TRBJ2-3, with D perhaps TRBD1 (7 bases). The germline V gene encodes CDR1 WNHNN and CDR2 SYGVQD (reference sequence). The V end lost 0 bases, the J end lost 1 base, and 20 bases lay between the germline ends. There are 19 residues in the CDR3. In DNA form, the CDR3 reads TGCGCCAGCAGTGAGTCCGGAGGGAGAGGGGGCGTCCGCACAGATACGCAGTATTTT. It yields the protein CASSESGGRGGVRTDTQYF.

The J gene is TRBJ1-1, the V gene TRBV11-2, with no clear D. The CDR3 is 16 amino acids. The germline gives CDR1 SGHAT, CDR2 FQNNGV. Trimming took off 3 bases at V and 0 bases at J, with 14 bases between the two ends. The CDR3, as DNA: TGTGCCAGCAGCTTCCTACTTGGGCAAGTGAACACTGAAGCTTTCTTT. It encodes CASSFLLGQVNTEAFF.

This chain joins TRBV11-1 and TRBJ2-7; possible D gene TRBD2, 5 bases. This CDR3 has 15 amino acids. Germline CDR1 and CDR2: SGHAT and FQDESV (reference sequence). The V and J ends lost 4 bases and 6 bases respectively, with 19 bases between them. The CDR3 DNA sequence: TGTGCCAGCAGCTATCAACGGGGTTCTGAGTTCGAGCAGTACTTC. Its protein is CASSYQRGSEFEQYF.

The rearrangement joins TRBV9 to TRBJ1-1; perhaps TRBD1 as D (5 bases). Trimming cost V 7 bases and J 6 bases, with 13 bases left between them. The CDR3 loop spans 12 amino acids. Germline V lookup: CDR1 SGDLS, CDR2 YYNGEE. This chain's CDR3 is CASATEAAEAFF. In nucleotides, the CDR3 is TGTGCCAGCGCGACAGAGGCCGCTGAAGCTTTCTTT.

The rearrangement joins TRBV2 to TRBJ2-7; 10 bases fit TRBD1. This CDR3 region has 20 residues. Germline CDR1 SNHLY, CDR2 FYNNEI. The J segment lost 5 bases and the V segment lost 8 bases, leaving 27 bases of the junction unmatched. The CDR3 loop is CASGTEYGTGDRSNGDEQYF. CDR3 nucleotides: TGTGCCAGCGGAACGGAATACGGGACAGGGGACCGTTCCAATGGGGACGAGCAGTACTTC.

This chain links TRBV30 with TRBJ2-1, with 7 bases that match TRBD1. With 0 bases clipped from V and 9 bases from J, the junction kept 8 bases outside the gene matches. The CDR3 contains 14 residues. The germline gives CDR1 GTSNPN, CDR2 SVGIG (reference sequence). CDR3 sequence: CAWSVSAGGSEQFF. As DNA, the CDR3 is TGTGCCTGGAGTGTATCGGCAGGGGGTAGTGAGCAGTTCTTC.

The gene calls are TRBV15 and TRBJ1-3, with 7 positions matching TRBD1. Germline values: CDR1 LNHNV, CDR2 YYDKDF (reference sequence). V gave up 1 base and J gave up 4 bases; unmatched junction bases: 7. This CDR3 has 16 residues. As DNA, the CDR3 is TGTGCCACCAGCAGAGGAACCGGGACAGCAGGAAACACCATATATTTT. As protein: CATSRGTGTAGNTIYF.

The chain employs TRBV5-6 and TRBJ2-7, with 10 bases identical to TRBD2. CDR1 is SGHDT, CDR2 YYEEEE, per germline. The CDR3 loop spans 14 amino acids. V shed 4 bases, J shed 5 bases, and the junction held 6 bases outside the gene matches. Here the CDR3 reads CASSTGLAVNEQYF. CDR3 coding DNA: TGTGCCAGCAGCACCGGACTAGCGGTGAACGAGCAGTACTTC.

This clone has a handful of counts. The chain joins TRBV28 to TRBJ1-3; no firm D call. Between the trimmed V and J ends, which lost 3 bases and 7 bases, there was a span of 7 bases. The germline V gene encodes CDR1 MDHEN and CDR2 SYDVKM. This CDR3 comprises 12 residues. The CDR3 region is CASSFNRNTIYF. As DNA, the CDR3 is TGTGCCAGCAGTTTTAACCGGAACACCATATATTTT.

This chain joins TRBV7-9 and TRBJ1-1; D is unresolved. Germline V gene lookup returns CDR1 SEHNR and CDR2 FQNEAQ (reference sequence). V shed 6 bases and J shed 8 bases, with 7 bases lying between them. CDR3 length: 10 residues. The CDR3, as DNA: TGTGCCAGCAGGCCAACAGAAGCTTTCTTT. This encodes CASRPTEAFF.

The chain links TRBV9 to TRBJ2-3, with 9 positions matching TRBD1. CDR1 is SGDLS, CDR2 YYNGEE, per germline. CDR3 length: 15 residues. Trimming cost V 0 bases and J 5 bases; bases outside gene matches: 4. CDR3 in amino acids: CASSVDRGHRDTQYF. CDR3 coding DNA: TGTGCCAGCAGCGTAGACAGGGGGCATAGAGATACGCAGTATTTT.

The V call is TRBV14, the J call TRBJ2-7, with a weak D call TRBD2 (6 bases). Germline V lookup: CDR1 SGHDN, CDR2 FVKESK. The V end lost 3 bases, the J end lost 6 bases, and 6 bases lay between the germline ends. There are 11 residues in the CDR3. CDR3 sequence: CASSQGGEQYF. CDR3 DNA sequence: TGTGCCAGCAGCCAGGGGGGCGAGCAGTACTTC.

The genes are TRBV6-1 and TRBJ1-1; D unclear. V dropped 2 bases and J dropped 1 base, with 11 bases sitting between them. The CDR3 has 15 residues. The germline CDR1 and CDR2 sequences are MNHNS and SASEGT. CDR3 nucleotides: TGTGCCAGCAGTGAATACGAGGGTGCGAACACTGAAGCTTTCTTT. Protein product: CASSEYEGANTEAFF.

The genes are TRBV19 and TRBJ1-1; no firm D call. Germline values: CDR1 LNHDA, CDR2 SQIVND (reference sequence). There are 11 residues in the CDR3. Here the CDR3 DNA reads TGTCTACCGAGGCGATACACTGAAGCTTTCTTT. As protein: CLPRRYTEAFF. Complete variable domain (other parts from reference TRBV19 and TRBJ1-1): DGGITQSPKYLFRKEGQNVTLSCEQNLNHDAMYWYRQDPGQGLRLIYYSQIVNDFQKGDIAEGYSVSREKKESFPLTVTSAQKNPTAFYLCLPRRYTEAFFGQGTRLTVV.

The chain carries TRBV6-4 and TRBJ2-2; 8 nucleotides align to TRBD2. CDR3 length equals 16 residues. Looked up from germline, CDR1 is MRHNA and CDR2 is SNTAGT. The V gene end was trimmed by 4 bases and the J gene end by 3 bases; junction bases not matched to a gene: 7. The CDR3 region has the DNA TGTGCCAGCAGTGTTCGGAGCGGGGGCTACACCGGGGAGCTGTTTTTT. Translating gives CASSVRSGGYTGELFF.

The V gene is TRBV15, the J gene TRBJ2-7; the match to TRBD1 covers 8 bases. The CDR3 is made up of 14 amino acids. V dropped 3 bases and J dropped 0; count of bases not matched to a gene: 1. Looked up from germline, CDR1 is LNHNV and CDR2 is YYDKDF (reference sequence). The CDR3 nucleotides read TGTGCCACCAGCAGGACAGGGGCCTCCTACGAGCAGTACTTC. It codes for CATSRTGASYEQYF.

This chain links TRBV15 with TRBJ1-1; TRBD1 agrees at 9 bases. There are 14 residues in the CDR3. Losses at the gene ends were 3 bases for V and 6 bases for J; bases not matched to a gene: 5. Germline V gene sequence: CDR1 LNHNV, CDR2 YYDKDF (reference sequence). DNA for the CDR3: TGTGCCACCAGCAGGGGACAGGGTTGGCCTGAAGCTTTCTTT. As protein: CATSRGQGWPEAFF.

The chain uses TRBV6-1 and TRBJ2-7; weak D call: TRBD2 (6 bases). V was clipped by 0 bases and J by 2 bases, with 11 bases between them. CDR1 is MNHNS and CDR2 is SASEGT in the germline V gene. CDR3 length equals 15 residues. DNA for the CDR3: TGTGCCAGCAGTGAAGCAGGGAGGAGACCCTACGAGCAGTACTTC. Its translation: CASSEAGRRPYEQYF.

The chain recombines TRBV6-1 with TRBJ2-2, with 13 bases matching TRBD2. Losses at the gene ends were 11 bases for V and 6 bases for J; bases not matched to a gene: 6. Per germline, CDR1 MNHNS and CDR2 SASEGT. This CDR3 spans 14 amino acids. Here the CDR3 reads CAGGLAGTPGELFF. The CDR3 DNA follows: TGTGCCGGGGGACTAGCGGGGACCCCCGGGGAGCTGTTTTTT.

J is TRBJ1-2 and V is TRBV30; 7 bases are a match to TRBD1. The CDR3 totals 15 residues. Per germline, CDR1 GTSNPN and CDR2 SVGIG (reference sequence). V shed 4 bases, J shed 6 bases, and the junction held 14 bases outside the gene matches. The CDR3 here is CAWIGPRQGANGYTF. The CDR3 bases are TGTGCCTGGATTGGTCCGCGACAGGGAGCTAATGGCTACACCTTC. The full variable domain, rest sourced from reference TRBV30 and TRBJ1-2, is SQTIHQWPATLVQPVGSPLSLECTVEGTSNPNLYWYRQAAGRGLQLLFYSVGIGQISSEVPQNLSASRPQDRQFILSSKKLLLSDSGFYLCAWIGPRQGANGYTFGSGTRLTVV.

The chain uses TRBV4-1 and TRBJ2-2; a possible D gene is TRBD2 (5 bases). There are 13 residues in the CDR3. V was cut by 5 bases and J by 7 bases, with 11 bases left in between. Germline V gene sequence: CDR1 MGHRA, CDR2 YSYEKL. CDR3 region: CASSYGRDGELFF. Here the CDR3 DNA reads TGCGCCAGCAGCTACGGACGGGACGGGGAGCTGTTTTTT.

In this sample, this clone turned up a few times. This chain links TRBV27 with TRBJ1-6; no definite D call. The CDR3 covers 15 residues. Germline loops: CDR1 MNHEY, CDR2 SMNVEV (reference sequence). Trimming took 6 bases from V and 9 from J, leaving 18 bases between them. CDR3 loop: CASSSLTRVSSPLHF. As DNA, the CDR3 is TGTGCCAGCAGCTCTTTAACACGGGTCTCTTCACCCCTCCACTTT.

The chain joins TRBV5-1 to TRBJ2-7; the match to TRBD2 covers 8 bases. CDR3 length: 15 residues. V lost 0 bases, J lost 2 bases, and 4 bases stayed unmatched. CDR1 and CDR2 from the germline V gene are SGHRS and YFSETQ. This CDR3 is CASSLGRGGTYEQYF. The CDR3 nucleotides are TGCGCCAGCAGCTTGGGCCGGGGGGGGACCTACGAGCAGTACTTC.